The present T cell receptor (beta chain) was sequenced within a study of T cells in localized non-small cell lung cancer. Findings and caveats of the study: Clonality of T cells reached its maximum in uninvolved adjacent lung, surpassing tumor.

The repertoire was sequenced with immunoSEQ multiplex PCR; TCRdb's copy has only in-frame clones and lacks some. This sample has fewer than 90,000 clones, with around 81% found just once. The germline CDR1 and CDR2 sequences are LGHNA and YNFKEQ. V lost 0 bases to trimming and J lost 9 bases; unmatched junction nucleotides: 9. The CDR3 is 17 residues long. Notes on this clone: What it binds is not known.

This chain connects TRBV4-2 to TRBJ1-6, with 9 bases aligning to TRBD1. Material: PBMCs, obtained before any cancer treatment. The TCR originated in a man between 40 and 69 years old with stage II squamous cell lung carcinoma. CDR3 loop: CASSQDDSGQGFSPLHF. In nucleotides, the CDR3 is TGTGCCAGCAGCCAAGATGATTCGGGACAGGGATTTTCACCCCTCCACTTT.